This passage covers 10 T cell receptor beta chains from one sample sequenced in a study of cytomegalovirus exposure and HLA in healthy donors. The PCR used 60 Vbeta and 13 Jbeta primers. The method was immunoSEQ multiplex PCR; TCRdb's version includes in-frame clones alone and lacks a portion of them. Of 150,000 to 200,000 clones listed, 84% are singletons. Source material: PBMCs. These receptors all stem from a man aged 18 to 29 in good health and CMV-seronegative.

V gene TRBV6-6 combines with J gene TRBJ1-2; D call uncertain. Trimming removed 4 bases at V and 3 bases at J, with 9 bases between. This CDR3 contains 13 residues. Germline CDR1 reads MNHNY; CDR2 reads SVGAGI (reference sequence). CDR3 sequence (DNA): TGTGCCAGCAGTTCCTCCGGGTACTATGGCTACACCTTC. Residues: CASSSSGYYGYTF.

This rearrangement joins TRBV28 to TRBJ2-5; 8 nucleotides align to TRBD1. Germline V gene data show CDR1 as MDHEN and CDR2 as SYDVKM. The CDR3 runs to 15 residues. The trim removed 4 bases at V and 1 base at J, leaving 5 bases unmatched. The CDR3 DNA reads as TGTGCCAGCAGTTCCAACAGGGGGGTCCAAGAGACCCAGTACTTC. It specifies CASSSNRGVQETQYF.

The chain combines TRBV6-5 with TRBJ1-2; tentatively, D is TRBD1 (5 bases). Germline CDR1 MNHEY, CDR2 SVGAGI. The CDR3 spans 12 residues. V was trimmed by 10 bases and J by 2 bases, leaving 11 bases between them. The CDR3 protein is CATQTVNYGYTF. CDR3 sequence (DNA): TGTGCCACCCAGACAGTCAACTATGGCTACACCTTC.

The CDR3 DNA follows: TGTGCCAGCAGCCTAGGGAGTTCGGACGAGCAGTACTTC. The encoded protein is CASSLGSSDEQYF. V and J are TRBV7-9 and TRBJ2-7; possible D gene TRBD2, 5 bases. The germline gives CDR1 SEHNR, CDR2 FQNEAQ (reference sequence). The CDR3 has 13 residues. Trimming shortened V by 5 bases and J by 5 bases, and 13 bases separated the two germline ends.

This clone was picked up one time. The chain uses TRBV10-3 and TRBJ2-7; 7 bases match TRBD2. The CDR3 has 14 residues. V was clipped by 3 bases and J by 5 bases; unmatched bases: 7. CDR1 and CDR2 (germline): ENHRY, SYGVKD. The CDR3 is CAISEGRENDEQYF. The DNA for the CDR3 is TGTGCCATCAGTGAAGGGCGGGAGAACGACGAGCAGTACTTC.

The rearrangement uses TRBV28 and TRBJ1-1; the D is unclear. The CDR3 length is 14 residues. CDR1 and CDR2 (germline): MDHEN, SYDVKM. V gave up 1 base and J gave up 4 bases, with 10 bases separating them. The CDR3 sequence is CASSLFSRGTEAFF. The CDR3 bases are TGTGCCAGCAGTTTATTCAGTCGTGGCACTGAAGCTTTCTTT.

This clone has a handful of counts. The gene calls are TRBV28 and TRBJ2-7; 11 bases line up with TRBD2. The length of the CDR3 is 20 residues. With V trimmed by 4 bases and J by 3 bases, 20 bases remained unmatched. Looked up from germline, CDR1 is MDHEN and CDR2 is SYDVKM. CDR3 region: CASSSAWTGVKLAGVYEQYF. The CDR3 nucleotides read TGTGCCAGCAGTTCGGCATGGACAGGGGTGAAACTAGCGGGGGTCTACGAGCAGTACTTC.

The V gene is TRBV6-6, the J gene TRBJ2-1; no clear D gene. The CDR3 consists of 13 residues. V lost 4 bases to trimming and J lost 2 bases, with 6 bases between them. Germline V gene data show CDR1 as MNHNY and CDR2 as SVGAGI (reference sequence). The CDR3 DNA follows: TGTGCCAGCAGTTCAGGCACCTACAATGAGCAGTTCTTC. Translated, it gives CASSSGTYNEQFF.

The chain couples TRBV27 to TRBJ2-7; TRBD2 matches at 7 bases. CDR3 length equals 14 residues. Germline CDR1 is MNHEY and CDR2 is SMNVEV (reference sequence). Trimming at V came to 4 bases and at J to 5 bases, leaving 8 bases not matched to a gene. Here the CDR3 reads CASSSWGGFHEQYF. The CDR3 DNA follows: TGTGCCAGCAGTTCGTGGGGGGGTTTCCACGAGCAGTACTTC.

V usage is TRBV18 and J usage is TRBJ2-1, with D tentatively TRBD2 (6 bases). Germline loops: CDR1 KGHSH, CDR2 LQKENI. Trimming took 0 bases from V and 3 from J, leaving 18 bases between them. The CDR3 runs to 18 residues. This CDR3 reads CASSPPLLAHHHYNEQFF. CDR3 in DNA: TGTGCCAGCTCACCACCGTTACTAGCCCACCACCACTACAATGAGCAGTTCTTC. The complete variable domain, with remaining parts taken from reference TRBV18 and TRBJ2-1, reads NAGVMQNPRHLVRRRGQEARLRCSPMKGHSHVYWYRQLPEEGLKFMVYLQKENIIDESGMPKERFSAEFPKEGPSILRIQQVVRGDSAAYFCASSPPLLAHHHYNEQFFGPGTRLTVL.